This T cell receptor beta chain is from a study of beta chain features in type 1 diabetes. Across the study: Patients and healthy donors were similar in age, gender and cell yields. Examination covered around 98 million sorted cells spanning all samples.

TCRB transcripts that were expressed got sequenced, as all of the isolated RNA had been reverse transcribed. The protocol was immunoSEQ multiplex PCR, while the TCRdb copy is restricted to in-frame clones and leaves out a portion. This table has more than 300,000 clones, roughly an eighth appearing once. Regarding the study as a whole: Moderate yet significant TCRB CDR3 shortening was seen in Type 1 diabetes patients in all four CD4+ subsets. Over-representation of high TCR-expressing cells was a possible consequence of cDNA sequencing.

This CDR3 spans 14 amino acids. This clone has only a few counts. Its matching antigen is unknown. Sequencing was done on a sample of naive CD4+ T cells from blood. This clonotype was sampled from a woman aged 18 to 35 with type 1 diabetes. The J gene is TRBJ2-5, the V gene TRBV1; the DNA was not used to check the table's D call, TRBD2. TRBV1 is a listed pseudogene. The CDR3 sequence is CTSGHSGGYETQYF. CDR3 DNA sequence: TGCACCTCAGGTCACAGCGGGGGGTACGAGACCCAGTACTTC.